The 27 T cell receptor beta chains presented below share a single source sample, sequenced in a study of regulatory T cells in long-lasting Graves disease. The time point denotes: persistent/refractory GD, antithyroid drugs over 5 years with positive TRAb. PBMC RNA was the source of the TCR library. HTBI primers from iRepertoire and Arm-PCR of CDR3 regions yielded the TCR beta libraries. TCRdb reprocessed the multiplex PCR reads with MiXCR, giving one entry per CDR3 protein. The data show a few hundred thousand distinct CDR3 sequences, roughly a quarter seen once. This specimen consisted of peripheral blood mononuclear cells (PBMCs), obtained when the disease was refractory, from a patient treated with antithyroid drugs. These receptor sequences come from a female donor with Graves disease.

The V and J genes are TRBV20-1 and TRBJ1-2; 7 bases are shared with TRBD1. Germline V gene data show CDR1 as DFQATT and CDR2 as SNEGSKA (reference sequence). This CDR3 spans 15 amino acids. J lost 4 bases, V lost 0 bases, and 8 bases had no gene match. CDR3 amino acids: CSARDPRDRSYGYTF. For the CDR3, the DNA is TGCAGTGCTAGAGATCCCCGGGACAGATCCTATGGCTACACCTTC.

This clonotype came up many times. The chain joins TRBV7-8 to TRBJ2-7; 9 bases align to TRBD1. Per the germline V gene, CDR1 is SGHVS and CDR2 is FQNEAQ. This CDR3 is built from 13 residues. J lost 6 bases, V lost 5 bases, and 5 bases had no gene match. CDR3 sequence (DNA): TGTGCCAGCAGCAGGACAGGGGTTTCCGAGCAGTACTTC. This translates into CASSRTGVSEQYF.

Ten or more counts support this clonotype. The gene calls are TRBV2 and TRBJ1-4; perhaps TRBD1 as D (5 bases). The CDR3 has 13 amino acids. V was trimmed by 9 bases and J by 4 bases, leaving 12 bases between them. The germline gives CDR1 SNHLY, CDR2 FYNNEI. CDR3 residues: CARRLGLNEKLFF. In DNA, the CDR3 is TGTGCCAGACGATTGGGACTTAATGAAAAACTGTTTTTT.

The V and J genes are TRBV2 and TRBJ1-1; maybe TRBD1 (5 bases). Per germline, CDR1 SNHLY and CDR2 FYNNEI. CDR3 length: 16 residues. V was pared by 6 bases and J by 4 bases, with 21 bases between. CDR3 nucleotide sequence: TGTGCCAGCAGCCCAAGCCGTGGTGGGGGGAGCACTGAAGCTTTCTTT. Its protein product is CASSPSRGGGSTEAFF.

The rearrangement joins TRBV5-1 to TRBJ2-7; a possible D gene is TRBD1 (5 bases). Germline V gene lookup returns CDR1 SGHRS and CDR2 YFSETQ. V was trimmed by 4 bases and J by 1 base, leaving 12 bases between them. The CDR3 contains 14 residues. For the CDR3, the DNA is TGCGCCAGCAGCGGTAACAGGAATTCCTACGAGCAGTACTTC. It encodes CASSGNRNSYEQYF.

This clonotype showed up just a few times. The chain is built from TRBV7-6 and TRBJ2-7, with 9 bases aligning to TRBD2. This CDR3 has 15 residues. Germline V gene sequence: CDR1 SGHVS, CDR2 FNYEAQ. Trimming at V came to 5 bases and at J to 4 bases, leaving 9 bases not matched to a gene. CDR3 sequence reads: CASSTGGSGSYEQYF. The CDR3, as DNA: TGTGCCAGCAGCACCGGGGGTAGCGGGAGTTACGAGCAGTACTTC.

This clonotype occurred many times. V usage is TRBV28 and J usage is TRBJ1-2, with 8 positions matching TRBD1. CDR1 is MDHEN and CDR2 is SYDVKM in the germline V gene. V lost 5 bases to trimming and J lost 4 bases; unmatched junction nucleotides: 9. The CDR3 extends over 15 amino acids. In DNA form, the CDR3 reads TGTGCCAGCAGTGCGACAGGGGATATCGTCTATGGCTACACCTTC. Encoded protein: CASSATGDIVYGYTF.

This clonotype occurred many times. The chain recombines TRBV28 with TRBJ1-2; TRBD1 matches 8 bases. Trimming removed 10 bases from V and 7 bases from J; junction bases left unmatched: 11. The CDR3 runs 13 residues. CDR1 and CDR2 (germline): MDHEN, SYDVKM. In DNA form, the CDR3 reads TGTGCCATTCAAACAGGGGGAGTGGGTGGCTACACCTTC. As protein: CAIQTGGVGGYTF.

In this sample, this clonotype turned up many times. This rearrangement joins TRBV28 to TRBJ1-5; D possibly corresponds to TRBD1 (5 bases). The CDR3 contains 15 residues. Trimming removed 5 bases from V and 6 bases from J, with 17 bases in between. CDR1 and CDR2 from the germline V gene are MDHEN and SYDVKM. The CDR3 here is CASSAYGGAGQPQHF. The CDR3 nucleotides read TGTGCCAGCAGTGCCTACGGGGGAGCGGGTCAGCCCCAGCATTTT.

Note on this clonotype: A much larger clonotype is one base distant, so this may be a read error. The CDR3 loop reads CAGSLVGAYEQYF. As DNA, the CDR3 is TGTGCCGGCAGCTTAGTGGGGGCCTACGAGCAGTACTTC. The V gene is TRBV7-2, the J gene TRBJ2-7; D is perhaps TRBD1 or TRBD2 (5 bases each). There are 13 residues in the CDR3. Germline CDR1 reads SGHTA; CDR2 reads FQGNSA.

The rearrangement joins TRBV6-5 to TRBJ1-5; D uncertain. The CDR3 consists of 13 residues. Germline values: CDR1 MNHEY, CDR2 SVGAGI. V was clipped by 2 bases and J by 2 bases, with 4 bases between them. The CDR3 sequence: CASSYRRNQPQHF. The CDR3 DNA reads as TGTGCCAGCAGTTACAGGCGCAATCAGCCCCAGCATTTT.

For this clonotype: A single base separates this from a much larger clone, so it may be a read error. The chain combines TRBV28 with TRBJ1-6; D call uncertain. In germline, CDR1 is MDHEN, CDR2 SYDVKM. This CDR3 comprises 15 residues. Trimming took off 7 bases at V and 11 bases at J, with 21 bases between the two ends. CDR3 sequence: CASNQGLPGRAPLHF. DNA of the CDR3: TGTGCCAGCAACCAAGGGTTACCCGGAAGGGCACCCCTCCACTTT.

A few counts support this clonotype. The chain links TRBV30 to TRBJ2-7; D possibly uses TRBD1 or TRBD2 (6 bases each). Trimming removed 3 bases at V and 0 bases at J, with 12 bases between. CDR3 length: 14 residues. The germline V gene encodes CDR1 GTSNPN and CDR2 SVGIG (reference sequence). The CDR3 region is CAWRGGLSSYEQYF. CDR3 DNA: TGTGCCTGGAGGGGGGGCCTGAGCTCCTACGAGCAGTACTTC.

This clonotype was recorded many times. The genes are TRBV2 and TRBJ2-7; D ambiguous. Trimming took 6 bases from V and 5 from J, leaving 11 bases between them. Germline V CDR1 and CDR2: SNHLY, FYNNEI. This CDR3 contains 12 residues. CDR3 amino acids: CASSRILDEQYF. The CDR3 nucleotides are TGTGCCAGCAGCCGGATACTCGACGAGCAGTACTTC.

The J gene is TRBJ2-2, the V gene TRBV7-2; TRBD2 matches 8 bases. CDR1 and CDR2 (germline): SGHTA, FQGNSA. The CDR3 has 17 residues. V lost 2 bases to trimming and J lost 4 bases; unmatched junction nucleotides: 9. The chain's CDR3 is CASSLTRLAGTTGELFF. The CDR3 DNA reads as TGTGCCAGCAGCTTAACGCGGCTAGCGGGCACCACCGGGGAGCTGTTTTTT.

The gene calls are TRBV2 and TRBJ2-7; D possibly corresponds to TRBD1 (5 bases). V shed 3 bases and J shed 9 bases, with 9 bases lying between them. The germline CDR1 and CDR2 sequences are SNHLY and FYNNEI. This CDR3 comprises 11 residues. CDR3 in DNA: TGTGCCAGCAGTGACAGGGAAGGGCAGTACTTC. Its protein is CASSDREGQYF. The full variable domain, rest sourced from reference TRBV2 and TRBJ2-7, is EPEVTQTPSHQVTQMGQEVILRCVPISNHLYFYWYRQILGQKVEFLVSFYNNEISEKSEIFDDQFSVERPDGSNFTLKIRSTKLEDSAMYFCASSDREGQYFGPGTRLTVT.

The J gene is TRBJ2-7, the V gene TRBV9; D unclear. V shed 0 bases and J shed 4 bases, with 14 bases lying between them. CDR1 SGDLS and CDR2 YYNGEE come from the germline V gene. This CDR3 has 15 residues. CDR3 protein: CASSVGQDGLYEQYF. In DNA, the CDR3 is TGTGCCAGCAGCGTAGGGCAGGATGGGCTTTACGAGCAGTACTTC.

V and J are TRBV2 and TRBJ2-3; D may match TRBD1 or TRBD2 (5 bases each). V gave up 6 bases and J gave up 1 base, with 17 bases separating them. Germline values: CDR1 SNHLY, CDR2 FYNNEI. The CDR3 consists of 16 residues. The CDR3 nucleotides read TGTGCCAGCAGAGACGACAGTTCCGGGGGCACAGATACGCAGTATTTT. This translates into CASRDDSSGGTDTQYF. Full variable domain (missing parts from reference TRBV2 and TRBJ2-3): EPEVTQTPSHQVTQMGQEVILRCVPISNHLYFYWYRQILGQKVEFLVSFYNNEISEKSEIFDDQFSVERPDGSNFTLKIRSTKLEDSAMYFCASRDDSSGGTDTQYFGPGTRLTVL.

The chain employs TRBV28 and TRBJ2-7, with 14 nucleotides matching TRBD2. Germline-derived CDR1 and CDR2 are MDHEN and SYDVKM. The CDR3 spans 15 residues. The V and J ends lost 6 bases and 7 bases, in that order; junction bases with no gene match: 8. The CDR3 region has the DNA TGTGCCAGCAGCAGGACTAGCGGGAGGTCCGGGGAGCAGTACTTC. It encodes CASSRTSGRSGEQYF. The variable domain in full, completed from reference TRBV28 and TRBJ2-7, reads DVKVTQSSRYLVKRTGEKVFLECVQDMDHENMFWYRQDPGLGLRLIYFSYDVKMKEKGDIPEGYSVSREKKERFSLILESASTNQTSMYLCASSRTSGRSGEQYFGPGTRLTVT.

This clonotype was seen a handful of times. The J gene is TRBJ1-2, the V gene TRBV7-9; D unresolved. The germline V and J ends were trimmed by 3 bases and 3 bases, with 8 bases remaining between them. CDR3 length: 13 residues. Per germline, CDR1 SEHNR and CDR2 FQNEAQ (reference sequence). The CDR3 region is CASSFWGDYGYTF. The DNA of the CDR3 is TGTGCCAGCAGCTTTTGGGGAGACTATGGCTACACCTTC.

This clonotype has more than one count but fewer than ten. The chain is built from TRBV24-1 and TRBJ2-7; D uncertain. V shed 5 bases and J shed 0 bases, with 7 bases lying between them. CDR1 is KGHDR and CDR2 is SFDVKD in the germline V gene. CDR3 length: 13 residues. The CDR3 nucleotides read TGTGCCACCAGTGCCGCTTCCTCCTACGAGCAGTACTTC. Translating gives CATSAASSYEQYF.

This clonotype was observed at least ten times. J is TRBJ2-2 and V is TRBV2, with 16 bases identical to TRBD2. The length of the CDR3 is 17 residues. Germline CDR1 SNHLY, CDR2 FYNNEI. The trim removed 6 bases at V and 3 bases at J, leaving 4 bases unmatched. The CDR3 sequence: CASRGTSGRGYTGELFF. In nucleotides, the CDR3 is TGTGCCAGCAGGGGGACTAGCGGGAGGGGTTACACCGGGGAGCTGTTTTTT.

This clonotype has just a few counts. The V and J genes are TRBV5-1 and TRBJ2-4, with 8 positions matching TRBD1. The CDR3 is 19 residues long. Germline V gene data show CDR1 as SGHRS and CDR2 as YFSETQ. V was pared by 0 bases and J by 5 bases, with 16 bases of the junction left unmatched. The CDR3 loop is CASSLAQIGWDRPENIQYF. DNA for the CDR3: TGCGCCAGCAGCTTGGCACAAATAGGGTGGGACAGGCCTGAAAACATTCAGTACTTC.

This clonotype was counted only a few times. The rearrangement links TRBV15 to TRBJ2-2; D assignment may be TRBD1 or TRBD2 (6 bases each). Trimming took 8 bases from V and 3 from J, leaving 25 bases between them. The CDR3 spans 18 residues. Per germline, CDR1 LNHNV and CDR2 YYDKDF (reference sequence). CDR3 nucleotide sequence: TGTGCCACCGGTGACCACCTCCGTCGGGGGCGGTACACCGGGGAGCTGTTTTTT. This codes for CATGDHLRRGRYTGELFF. Drawing the rest from reference TRBV15 and TRBJ2-2, the complete variable domain is DAMVIQNPRYQVTQFGKPVTLSCSQTLNHNVMYWYQQKSSQAPKLLFHYYDKDFNNEADTPDNFQSRRPNTSFCFLDIRSPGLGDTAMYLCATGDHLRRGRYTGELFFGEGSRLTVL.

This clonotype was detected only a few times. This chain connects TRBV11-2 to TRBJ2-1; TRBD2 aligns across 11 bases. J lost 9 bases, V lost 3 bases, and 7 bases had no gene match. The CDR3 covers 15 residues. Germline lookup yields CDR1 SGHAT and CDR2 FQNNGV. The CDR3 loop reads CASSFGTSGSGEQFF. Written as DNA, the CDR3 is TGTGCCAGCAGCTTCGGGACTAGCGGATCGGGTGAGCAGTTCTTC.

The CDR3 sequence: CASSQRSSGNTIYF. In DNA form, the CDR3 reads TGTGCCAGCAGTCAAAGGAGCTCTGGAAACACCATATATTTT. The chain uses TRBV12-3 or TRBV12-4 and TRBJ1-3; D not certain. The CDR3 loop spans 14 amino acids. Trimming took off 5 bases at V and 0 bases at J, with 8 bases between the two ends.

This clonotype was counted ten times or more. This sequence joins TRBV19 and TRBJ2-7, with 10 nucleotides matching TRBD1. J lost 3 bases, V lost 9 bases, and 5 bases had no gene match. This CDR3 comprises 13 residues. Germline V gene lookup returns CDR1 LNHDA and CDR2 SQIVND (reference sequence). The CDR3 region has the DNA TGTGCCAGCAGTCGGACAGGGGGCTACGAGCAGTACTTC. Translating gives CASSRTGGYEQYF.